The present T cell receptor beta chain was sequenced within a study of T-cell memory formation after mild COVID-19. V dropped 7 bases and J dropped 2; count of bases not matched to a gene: 11. The CDR3 has 16 amino acids. Per germline, CDR1 MNHEY and CDR2 SMNVEV (reference sequence). In this sample, this clonotype turned up a few times. Its antigen is not known. Study outcomes and limitations: CD4/CD8 balance characterized clones contracting day 15 to 85, and CD4+ skew characterized later expanders. The appearance of some responding clones in pre-infection memory suggested that cross-reactive memory joined.

TCRdb redid the calling of the 5' RACE reads with MiXCR, one entry per CDR3 protein. The data contain around 250,000 distinct CDR3 sequences, over 8.5% of them singletons. Sequencing used PBMCs or a T cell subset sorted from them (not recorded which). This clonotype originated in a man in his late teens or twenties who had mild COVID-19 (a few samples of this study predate the infection). Cell type and time point are not known. The V gene is TRBV27, the J gene TRBJ2-1; 7 nucleotides line up with TRBD2. The CDR3 protein is CASNRLRSGAYNEQFF. In DNA form, the CDR3 reads TGTGCCAGCAATCGCCTTCGCAGCGGGGCCTACAATGAGCAGTTCTTC.